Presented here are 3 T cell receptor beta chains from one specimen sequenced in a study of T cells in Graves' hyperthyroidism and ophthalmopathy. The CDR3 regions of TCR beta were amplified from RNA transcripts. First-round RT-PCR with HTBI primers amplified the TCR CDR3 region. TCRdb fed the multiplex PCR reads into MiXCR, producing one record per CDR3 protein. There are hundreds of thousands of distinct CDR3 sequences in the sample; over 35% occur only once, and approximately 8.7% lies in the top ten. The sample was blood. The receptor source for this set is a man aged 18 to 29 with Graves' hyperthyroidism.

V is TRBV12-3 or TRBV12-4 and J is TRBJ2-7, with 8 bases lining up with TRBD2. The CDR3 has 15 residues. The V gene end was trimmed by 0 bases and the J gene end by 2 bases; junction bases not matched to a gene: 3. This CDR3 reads CASSLAGTRAYEQYF. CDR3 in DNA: TGTGCCAGCAGTTTAGCCGGGACTAGAGCCTACGAGCAGTACTTC.

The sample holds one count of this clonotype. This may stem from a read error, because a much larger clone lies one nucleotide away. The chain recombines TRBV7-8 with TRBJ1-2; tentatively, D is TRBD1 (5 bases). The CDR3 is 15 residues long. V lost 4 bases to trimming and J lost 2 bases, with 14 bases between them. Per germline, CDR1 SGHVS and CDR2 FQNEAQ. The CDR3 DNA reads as TGTGCCAGCAGCTGTGGGGGGACGGAGAACTATGGCTACACCTTC. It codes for CASSCGGTENYGYTF. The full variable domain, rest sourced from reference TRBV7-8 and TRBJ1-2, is GAGVSQSPRYKVAKRGQDVALRCDPISGHVSLFWYQQALGQGPEFLTYFQNEAQLDKSGLPSDRFFAERPEGSVSTLKIQRTQQEDSAVYLCASSCGGTENYGYTFGSGTRLTVV.

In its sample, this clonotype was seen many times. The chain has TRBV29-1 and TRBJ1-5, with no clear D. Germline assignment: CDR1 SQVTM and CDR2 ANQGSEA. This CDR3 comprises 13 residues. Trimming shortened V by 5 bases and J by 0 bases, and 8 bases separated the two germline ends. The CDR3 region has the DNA TGCAGCGTTAAAAAGGATAGCAATCAGCCCCAGCATTTT. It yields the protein CSVKKDSNQPQHF.